Shown below are 16 T cell receptor beta chains from a single sample sequenced in a study of T cell repertoires in cytomegalovirus infection. TCRdb analysed the reads with MiXCR anew, one entry per CDR3 protein. This sample yields some 180,000 distinct CDR3 sequences, of which roughly 15% are seen a single time; 25% belongs to the top ten. The sample consisted of CD8+ T cells from PBMCs. The receptors derive from a human donor in good health (CMV status not recorded). Some clones in this sample may be carry-over from other donors' samples.

This chain connects TRBV11-2 to TRBJ1-2; D remains ambiguous. V shed 5 bases and J shed 3 bases, with 10 bases lying between them. Germline loops: CDR1 SGHAT, CDR2 FQNNGV. There are 13 residues in the CDR3. Here the CDR3 reads CASSTYSYYGYTF. In DNA, the CDR3 is TGTGCCAGCAGCACCTACAGCTACTATGGCTACACCTTC.

The chain has TRBV27 and TRBJ1-2; a weak D match, TRBD1 (5 bases). Deletions cut 6 bases from V and 3 bases from J, with 14 bases between. Germline assignment: CDR1 MNHEY and CDR2 SMNVEV (reference sequence). The CDR3 length is 14 residues. CDR3 DNA sequence: TGTGCCAGCAGCCCGGGGAGGGGCCACTATGGCTACACCTTC. Amino acids: CASSPGRGHYGYTF.

V gene TRBV9 combines with J gene TRBJ2-1, with D tentatively TRBD1 or TRBD2 (5 bases each). The CDR3 sequence is 13 residues long. CDR1 and CDR2 from the germline V gene are SGDLS and YYNGEE. Trimming cost V 0 bases and J 10 bases, with 11 bases left between them. The CDR3: CASSVATRDEQFF. Written as DNA, the CDR3 is TGTGCCAGCAGCGTAGCTACGAGGGACGAGCAGTTCTTC. Full variable domain (outside the CDR3, taken from reference TRBV9 and TRBJ2-1): DSGVTQTPKHLITATGQRVTLRCSPRSGDLSVYWYQQSLDQGLQFLIQYYNGEERAKGNILERFSAQQFPDLHSELNLSSLELGDSALYFCASSVATRDEQFFGPGTRLTVL.

This clonotype occurred a few times. The genes are TRBV7-2 and TRBJ2-7; 7 bases are a match to TRBD2. There are 13 residues in the CDR3. V was pared by 5 bases and J by 4 bases, with 5 bases of the junction left unmatched. Per germline, CDR1 SGHTA and CDR2 FQGNSA. This CDR3 is CASSLTSYYEQYF. CDR3 coding DNA: TGTGCCAGCAGCCTGACTAGCTATTACGAGCAGTACTTC.

This clonotype has only a few counts. The V gene is TRBV7-2, the J gene TRBJ2-7; TRBD1 or TRBD2 may be the D gene (6 bases each). This CDR3 contains 14 residues. The ends were cut back, 2 bases at V and 7 bases at J, with 15 bases in the middle. The germline gives CDR1 SGHTA, CDR2 FQGNSA. CDR3 nucleotide sequence: TGTGCCAGCAGCTTATCCGGGGGCCAAGGGGAGCAGTACTTC. It is translated as CASSLSGGQGEQYF.

The rearrangement uses TRBV4-3 and TRBJ1-1; TRBD1 agrees at 8 bases. V was pared by 0 bases and J by 1 base, with 1 base of the junction left unmatched. The CDR3 has 15 amino acids. The V gene's germline CDR1 is LGHNA and CDR2 YSLEER. CDR3 DNA: TGCGCCAGCAGCCAAGATGACAGGGGGAACACTGAAGCTTTCTTT. The encoded protein is CASSQDDRGNTEAFF.

This sequence joins TRBV29-1 and TRBJ2-7; 11 bases fit TRBD2. CDR3 length equals 19 residues. From germline, CDR1 is SQVTM and CDR2 ANQGSEA. V shed 0 bases and J 5 bases; nucleotides not matched to a gene: 18. The CDR3 sequence: CSVEDSGGLAGGALNEQYF. For the CDR3, the DNA is TGCAGCGTTGAAGATAGTGGTGGGCTAGCGGGGGGTGCTTTGAACGAGCAGTACTTC.

In this sample, this clonotype turned up a few times. V is TRBV19 and J is TRBJ1-1, with TRBD1 matching over 7 bases. The CDR3 length is 15 residues. The germline V gene encodes CDR1 LNHDA and CDR2 SQIVND (reference sequence). J gave up 1 base and V 4 bases, and 6 bases lay outside the gene matches. This chain's CDR3 is CASSTAGTENTEAFF. DNA for the CDR3: TGTGCCAGTAGTACCGCCGGGACAGAGAACACTGAAGCTTTCTTT. Supplemented by reference TRBV19 and TRBJ1-1, the full variable domain reads DGGITQSPKYLFRKEGQNVTLSCEQNLNHDAMYWYRQDPGQGLRLIYYSQIVNDFQKGDIAEGYSVSREKKESFPLTVTSAQKNPTAFYLCASSTAGTENTEAFFGQGTRLTVV.

In its sample, this clonotype was seen a few times. The CDR3 bases are TGTGCCAGCAGCACCCGACAGGGTAGCTACAATGAGCAGTTCTTC. Translated: CASSTRQGSYNEQFF. The chain employs TRBV7-2 and TRBJ2-1; the match to TRBD1 covers 7 bases. V lost 5 bases and J lost 3; bases outside the gene matches: 7. In germline, CDR1 is SGHTA, CDR2 FQGNSA. The length of the CDR3 is 15 residues.

This clonotype has only a few counts. The chain joins TRBV6-2 or TRBV6-3 to TRBJ1-2; 8 bases match TRBD1. Germline V CDR1 and CDR2: MNHEY, SVGEGT. V lost 4 bases to trimming and J lost 5 bases; unmatched junction nucleotides: 6. The CDR3 has 14 residues. CDR3 in amino acids: CASSWTGTSYGYTF. The CDR3 DNA follows: TGTGCCAGCAGTTGGACAGGGACAAGTTATGGCTACACCTTC.

The chain joins TRBV25-1 to TRBJ1-1, with D unresolved. Germline loops: CDR1 MGHDK, CDR2 SYGVNS. V lost 6 bases to trimming and J lost 1 base, with 9 bases between them. CDR3 size: 13 residues. This CDR3 reads CASRVPGNTEAFF. The DNA for the CDR3 is TGTGCCAGCAGAGTTCCCGGGAACACTGAAGCTTTCTTT.

A few counts support this clonotype. V is TRBV28 and J is TRBJ2-3; TRBD2 matches 7 bases. Germline CDR1 and CDR2: MDHEN and SYDVKM. The CDR3 contains 15 residues. Trimming took 5 bases from V and 4 from J; bases not matched to a gene: 9. CDR3: CASSPPRGDPDTQYF. The DNA of the CDR3 is TGTGCCAGCAGTCCCCCTCGGGGGGACCCAGATACGCAGTATTTT.

The chain uses TRBV5-6 and TRBJ1-2; 7 nucleotides align to TRBD1. The germline gives CDR1 SGHDT, CDR2 YYEEEE. The CDR3 is 17 residues long. The V gene end was trimmed by 2 bases and the J gene end by 2 bases; junction bases not matched to a gene: 12. CDR3 loop: CASSFSYPQGMNYGYTF. The CDR3 DNA is TGTGCCAGCAGCTTCTCTTACCCACAGGGGATGAACTATGGCTACACCTTC.

This clonotype was observed a handful of times. The chain links TRBV7-8 to TRBJ1-5; D not resolved. The CDR3 runs 14 residues. From germline, CDR1 is SGHVS and CDR2 FQNEAQ. V was shortened by 1 base and J by 2 bases, with 6 bases between the two germline ends. The CDR3 loop reads CASSLEQGNQPQHF. CDR3 coding DNA: TGTGCCAGCAGCTTAGAGCAGGGCAATCAGCCCCAGCATTTT.

CDR3 amino acids: CASSLFAYRTEAFF. The CDR3 DNA reads as TGTGCCAGCAGTTTGTTCGCATACCGCACTGAAGCTTTCTTT. J is TRBJ1-1 and V is TRBV28; D gene uncertain. Germline CDR1 is MDHEN and CDR2 is SYDVKM. V was trimmed by 3 bases and J by 4 bases, leaving 12 bases between them. The CDR3 totals 14 residues.

The chain employs TRBV7-9 and TRBJ2-7; D gene uncertain. Germline CDR1 is SEHNR and CDR2 is FQNEAQ (reference sequence). CDR3 length equals 17 residues. V was pared by 1 base and J by 0 bases, with 16 bases between. The CDR3 coding sequence is TGTGCCAGCAGCTTAGGGTCGGCTATCCGTTTCTCCTACGAGCAGTACTTC. Its translation is CASSLGSAIRFSYEQYF.